This TCR beta chain originates from a study of control samples from healthy donors and cancer patients. V shed 6 bases, J shed 5 bases, and the junction held 7 bases outside the gene matches. The CDR3 is made up of 14 amino acids. CDR1 and CDR2 from the germline V gene are ENHRY and SYGVKD. TCRdb's copy holds only in-frame clones and misses some; the assay was immunoSEQ multiplex PCR. This sample has 150,000 to 160,000 clones, with about 94% found just once. Sequencing was performed on blood. The receptor was derived from a man in his forties in good health. J is TRBJ2-7 and V is TRBV10-3; TRBD1 matches at 10 bases. CDR3 protein: CAISLGQGINEQYF. CDR3 nucleotides: TGTGCCATCAGCCTGGGACAGGGGATCAACGAGCAGTACTTC.